Listed below are T cell receptor beta chains from one sample, sequenced in a study of T cell responses to AZD1222 COVID-19 vaccine. Using immunoSEQ multiplex PCR, the repertoire was profiled, and TCRdb retains in-frame clones only, with some absent. The data contain fewer than 200,000 clones, approximately 90% of them singletons. This specimen was peripheral blood, taken on day 0 of AZD1222 vaccination. These receptors were collected from an adult in good health. The CDR3 runs from the conserved cysteine through the conserved F or W. The order of the fields is clone size, D gene, CDR3 length, V gene, J gene, CDR3 protein, CDR3 DNA. A D gene is named only where the DNA matches it firmly. A row's size may be missing; if present it is once, few, many or a size class.

clone_size: .; d_call: TRBD1; cdr3_length: 14; v_call: TRBV6-5; j_call: TRBJ2-7; cdr3_aa: CASSPTGGPYEQYF; cdr3_nt: TGTGCCAGCAGTCCGACAGGGGGGCCCTACGAGCAGTACTTC
clone_size: few; d_call: .; cdr3_length: 15; v_call: TRBV6-1; j_call: TRBJ1-5; cdr3_aa: CASSEAAGSNQPQHF; cdr3_nt: TGTGCCAGCAGTGAAGCTGCAGGGAGTAATCAGCCCCAGCATTTT
clone_size: .; d_call: .; cdr3_length: 14; v_call: TRBV28; j_call: TRBJ1-2; cdr3_aa: CASSLDPDHYGYTF; cdr3_nt: TGTGCCAGCAGTTTAGACCCGGATCACTATGGCTACACCTTC
clone_size: .; d_call: TRBD1; cdr3_length: 15; v_call: TRBV5-1; j_call: TRBJ1-4; cdr3_aa: CASSLMPGGYEKLFF; cdr3_nt: TGCGCCAGCAGCTTGATGCCAGGGGGTTATGAAAAACTGTTTTTT
clone_size: .; d_call: .; cdr3_length: 15; v_call: TRBV7-9; j_call: TRBJ2-7; cdr3_aa: CASSPLAGITYEQYF; cdr3_nt: TGTGCCAGCAGCCCCCTGGCGGGGATTACCTACGAGCAGTACTTC
clone_size: .; d_call: TRBD2; cdr3_length: 16; v_call: TRBV5-1; j_call: TRBJ2-3; cdr3_aa: CASSLGPAGGTDTQYF; cdr3_nt: TGCGCCAGCAGCTTGGGGCCAGCGGGGGGCACAGATACGCAGTATTTT
clone_size: .; d_call: .; cdr3_length: 15; v_call: TRBV27; j_call: TRBJ2-5; cdr3_aa: CASSFKAPGKETQYF; cdr3_nt: TGTGCCAGCAGTTTTAAAGCCCCAGGGAAAGAGACCCAGTACTTC
clone_size: .; d_call: .; cdr3_length: 15; v_call: TRBV5-5; j_call: TRBJ1-2; cdr3_aa: CASSPQAAKNYGYTF; cdr3_nt: TGTGCCAGCAGCCCCCAAGCGGCAAAGAACTATGGCTACACCTTC
clone_size: .; d_call: .; cdr3_length: 15; v_call: TRBV2; j_call: TRBJ2-1; cdr3_aa: CASSERKAGNNEQFF; cdr3_nt: TGTGCCAGCAGTGAACGGAAAGCGGGTAACAATGAGCAGTTCTTC
clone_size: .; d_call: TRBD1; cdr3_length: 15; v_call: TRBV5-1; j_call: TRBJ1-1; cdr3_aa: CASSVVGGGYTEAFF; cdr3_nt: TGCGCCAGCAGCGTGGTAGGGGGCGGGTATACTGAAGCTTTCTTT
clone_size: .; d_call: .; cdr3_length: 13; v_call: TRBV6-1; j_call: TRBJ1-2; cdr3_aa: CASSEREVGGYTF; cdr3_nt: TGTGCCAGCAGTGAGAGGGAAGTTGGCGGCTACACCTTC
clone_size: .; d_call: .; cdr3_length: 15; v_call: TRBV12-2; j_call: TRBJ2-7; cdr3_aa: CASRRGGLRNYEQYF; cdr3_nt: TGTGCAAGTCGCCGAGGGGGACTCCGCAACTACGAGCAGTACTTC
clone_size: .; d_call: .; cdr3_length: 12; v_call: TRBV19; j_call: TRBJ1-5; cdr3_aa: CASSIVRQPQHF; cdr3_nt: TGTGCCAGTAGTATAGTGCGGCAGCCCCAGCATTTT
clone_size: once; d_call: .; cdr3_length: 15; v_call: TRBV7-9; j_call: TRBJ2-5; cdr3_aa: CASSFDGGGLLTQYF; cdr3_nt: TGTGCCAGCAGCTTCGACGGGGGAGGTCTGTTGACCCAGTACTTC
clone_size: .; d_call: .; cdr3_length: 18; v_call: TRBV7-5; j_call: TRBJ2-1; cdr3_aa: CARSLEITSTPIYNEQFF; cdr3_nt: TGTGCCAGAAGCTTAGAGATCACTAGCACGCCTATCTACAATGAGCAGTTCTTC
clone_size: .; d_call: .; cdr3_length: 13; v_call: TRBV9; j_call: TRBJ1-2; cdr3_aa: CASSEAGGYGYTF; cdr3_nt: TGTGCCAGCAGCGAAGCGGGCGGGTATGGCTACACCTTC
clone_size: .; d_call: TRBD2; cdr3_length: 15; v_call: TRBV7-6; j_call: TRBJ2-5; cdr3_aa: CASSFLAGGQETQYF; cdr3_nt: TGTGCCAGCAGCTTTCTAGCGGGGGGACAAGAGACCCAGTACTTC
clone_size: .; d_call: TRBD1; cdr3_length: 14; v_call: TRBV7-2; j_call: TRBJ1-1; cdr3_aa: CASSWDRGTTEAFF; cdr3_nt: TGTGCCAGCAGCTGGGACAGGGGAACCACCGAAGCTTTCTTT
clone_size: .; d_call: .; cdr3_length: 13; v_call: TRBV2; j_call: TRBJ1-5; cdr3_aa: CASSIEGNQPQHF; cdr3_nt: TGTGCCAGCAGTATCGAGGGAAATCAGCCCCAGCATTTT
clone_size: .; d_call: .; cdr3_length: 15; v_call: TRBV30; j_call: TRBJ1-4; cdr3_aa: CAWTSALNRAEKLFF; cdr3_nt: TGTGCCTGGACAAGCGCCCTTAACAGGGCTGAAAAACTGTTTTTT
clone_size: .; d_call: .; cdr3_length: 15; v_call: TRBV28; j_call: TRBJ1-4; cdr3_aa: CASTSRGLTNEKLFF; cdr3_nt: TGTGCCAGCACCTCAAGGGGGTTAACTAATGAAAAACTGTTTTTT
clone_size: .; d_call: .; cdr3_length: 14; v_call: TRBV27; j_call: TRBJ2-2; cdr3_aa: CASSLSANTGELFF; cdr3_nt: TGTGCCAGCAGTTTATCCGCGAACACCGGGGAGCTGTTTTTT